This T cell receptor (beta chain) was identified during a study of cytomegalovirus exposure and HLA in healthy donors. As regards this clone: Its antigen is not identified.

The PCR made use of 60 Vbeta and 13 Jbeta primers. Measured with immunoSEQ multiplex PCR; TCRdb has only the in-frame clones, and not every one. The sample contains about 110,000 clones, roughly 70% of which appear only once. Broader study findings: CMV serostatus stood as the only immune exposure information on hand.

Although they were nominally healthy when sampled, donors likely had unrecorded immune exposures. CDR3 length equals 16 residues. Germline V gene data show CDR1 as MNHEY and CDR2 as SVGAGI. Deletions cut 0 bases from V and 3 bases from J, with 15 bases between. The source of this sequence is a woman between 25 and 40 years old in good health and CMV-seronegative. This chain links TRBV6-5 with TRBJ2-7; a possible D gene is TRBD2 (6 bases). Input material: PBMCs. CDR3 in DNA: TGTGCCAGCAGTTACTCGAGGGAGGTCGAGTTCTACGAGCAGTACTTC. It encodes CASSYSREVEFYEQYF.